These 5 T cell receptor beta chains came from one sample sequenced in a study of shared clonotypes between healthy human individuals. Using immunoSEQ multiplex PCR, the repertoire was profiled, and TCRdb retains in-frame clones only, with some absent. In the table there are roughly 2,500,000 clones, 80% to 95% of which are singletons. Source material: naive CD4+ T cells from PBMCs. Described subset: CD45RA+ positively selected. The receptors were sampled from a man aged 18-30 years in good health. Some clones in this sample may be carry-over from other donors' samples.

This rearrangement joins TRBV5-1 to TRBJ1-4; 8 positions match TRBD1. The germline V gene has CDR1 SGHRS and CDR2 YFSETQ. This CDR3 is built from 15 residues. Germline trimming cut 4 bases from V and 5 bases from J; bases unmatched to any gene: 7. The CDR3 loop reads CASSPQGANNEKLFF. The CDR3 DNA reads TGCGCCAGCAGCCCCCAGGGGGCGAACAATGAAAAACTGTTTTTT. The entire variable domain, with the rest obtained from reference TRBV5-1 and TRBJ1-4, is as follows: KAGVTQTPRYLIKTRGQQVTLSCSPISGHRSVSWYQQTPGQGLQFLFEYFSETQRNKGNFPGRFSGRQFSNSRSEMNVSTLELGDSALYLCASSPQGANNEKLFFGSGTQLSVL.

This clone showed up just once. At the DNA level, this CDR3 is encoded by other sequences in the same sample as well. The CDR3 nucleotides read TGCGCCAGCAGTTTAGACCGTAATTCACCCCTCCACTTT. Translation: CASSLDRNSPLHF. This chain connects TRBV5-1 to TRBJ1-6; D unclear. The CDR3 sequence is 13 residues long. Germline CDR1 and CDR2: SGHRS and YFSETQ. V lost 5 bases to trimming and J lost 6 bases, with 9 bases between them.

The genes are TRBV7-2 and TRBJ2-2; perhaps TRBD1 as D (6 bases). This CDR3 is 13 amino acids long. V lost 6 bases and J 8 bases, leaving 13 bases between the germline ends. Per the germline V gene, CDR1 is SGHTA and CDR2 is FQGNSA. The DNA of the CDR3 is TGTGCCAGCAGGTCTACAGGGTCAGGGGAGCTGTTTTTT. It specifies CASRSTGSGELFF.

CDR3 DNA: TGCGCCGGGGGGGAGCCCCAGCATTTT. Protein product: CAGGEPQHF. The V and J genes are TRBV10-1 and TRBJ1-5; TRBD1 might be the D (5 bases). V shed 11 bases and J shed 8 bases, with 7 bases lying between them. This CDR3 comprises 9 residues. The germline V gene has CDR1 WNHNN and CDR2 SYGVQD (reference sequence).

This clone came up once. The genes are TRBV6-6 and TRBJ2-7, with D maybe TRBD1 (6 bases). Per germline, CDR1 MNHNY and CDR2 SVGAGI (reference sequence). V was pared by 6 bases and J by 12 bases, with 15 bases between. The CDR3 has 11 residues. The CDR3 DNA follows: TGTGCCAGCAGGAACACAGGGTTGCCGTACTTC. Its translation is CASRNTGLPYF.